The present entry profiles one TCR beta chain with its context. Between the trimmed V and J ends, which lost 4 bases and 4 bases, there was a span of 17 bases. Germline CDR1 reads SGHTA; CDR2 reads FQGTGA. The CDR3 spans 16 residues. The source of the sample is a study of CD8 T cells in ankylosing spondylitis. MiXCR, applied by TCRdb to the 5' RACE reads, yields one record per CDR3 protein. The sample includes approximately 250,000 distinct CDR3 sequences, roughly 32% seen only once; the top ten take about 4.2%. The sample comprised blood, either unsorted or a sorted T cell fraction (not recorded which). The receptor was derived from a male donor with ankylosing spondylitis or in good health (not recorded which). The genes are TRBV7-3 and TRBJ2-1; the D is unclear. For the CDR3, the DNA is TGTGCCAGCAGCTCCCCTATGTCGGGCCGATACAATGAGCAGTTCTTC. Translating it yields CASSSPMSGRYNEQFF.